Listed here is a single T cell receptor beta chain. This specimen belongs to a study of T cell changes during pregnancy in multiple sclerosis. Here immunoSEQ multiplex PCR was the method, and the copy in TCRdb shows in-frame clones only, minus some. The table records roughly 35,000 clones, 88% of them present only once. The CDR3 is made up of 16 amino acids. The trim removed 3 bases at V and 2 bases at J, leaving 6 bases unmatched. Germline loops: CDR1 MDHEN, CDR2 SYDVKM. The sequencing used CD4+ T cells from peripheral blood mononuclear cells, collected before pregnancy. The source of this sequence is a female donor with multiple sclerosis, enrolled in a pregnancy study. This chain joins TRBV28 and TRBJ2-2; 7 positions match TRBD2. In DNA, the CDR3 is TGTGCCAGCAGTTTTCTATCTAGCGGTAACACCGGGGAGCTGTTTTTT. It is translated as CASSFLSSGNTGELFF.